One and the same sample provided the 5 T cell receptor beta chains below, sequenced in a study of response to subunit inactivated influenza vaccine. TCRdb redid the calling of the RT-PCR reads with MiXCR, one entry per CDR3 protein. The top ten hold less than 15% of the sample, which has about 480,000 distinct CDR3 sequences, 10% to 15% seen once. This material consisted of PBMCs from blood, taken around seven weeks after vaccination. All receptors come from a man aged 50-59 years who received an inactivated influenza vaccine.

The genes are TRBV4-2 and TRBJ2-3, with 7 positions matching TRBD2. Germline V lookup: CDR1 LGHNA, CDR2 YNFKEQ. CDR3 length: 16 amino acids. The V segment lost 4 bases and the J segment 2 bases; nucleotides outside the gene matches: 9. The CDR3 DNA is TGTGCCAGCAGCCCCCGGGCTAGCGGACACACAGATACGCAGTATTTT. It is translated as CASSPRASGHTDTQYF.

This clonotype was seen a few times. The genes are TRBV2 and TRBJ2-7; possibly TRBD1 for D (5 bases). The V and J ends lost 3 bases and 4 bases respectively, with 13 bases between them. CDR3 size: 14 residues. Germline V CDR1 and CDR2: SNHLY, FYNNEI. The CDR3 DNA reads TGTGCCAGCAGTGAGGTCAGGGCCTCGTACGAGCAGTACTTC. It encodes CASSEVRASYEQYF.

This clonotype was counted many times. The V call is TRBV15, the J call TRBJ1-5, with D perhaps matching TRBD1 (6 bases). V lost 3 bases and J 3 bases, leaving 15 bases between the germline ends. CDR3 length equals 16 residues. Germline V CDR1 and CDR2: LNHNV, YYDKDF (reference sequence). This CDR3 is CATSSIVGQINQPQHF. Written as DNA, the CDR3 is TGTGCCACCAGCAGCATAGTAGGACAGATCAATCAGCCCCAGCATTTT.

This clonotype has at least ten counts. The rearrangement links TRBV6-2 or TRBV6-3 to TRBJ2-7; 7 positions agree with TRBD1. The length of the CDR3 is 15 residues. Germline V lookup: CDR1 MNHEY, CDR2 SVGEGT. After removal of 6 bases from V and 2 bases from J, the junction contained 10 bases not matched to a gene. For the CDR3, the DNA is TGTGCCAGCAGAAGGCCCGGGACAGAAGCCTACGAGCAGTACTTC. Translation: CASRRPGTEAYEQYF.

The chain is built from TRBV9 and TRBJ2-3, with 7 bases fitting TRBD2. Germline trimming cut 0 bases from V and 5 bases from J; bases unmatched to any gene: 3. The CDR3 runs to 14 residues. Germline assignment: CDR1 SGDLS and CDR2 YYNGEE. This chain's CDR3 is CASSVEAGLDTQYF. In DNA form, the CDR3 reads TGTGCCAGCAGCGTAGAAGCGGGACTAGATACGCAGTATTTT. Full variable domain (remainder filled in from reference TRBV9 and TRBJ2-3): DSGVTQTPKHLITATGQRVTLRCSPRSGDLSVYWYQQSLDQGLQFLIQYYNGEERAKGNILERFSAQQFPDLHSELNLSSLELGDSALYFCASSVEAGLDTQYFGPGTRLTVL.